This entry lists 23 T cell receptor beta chains sequenced from one sample in a study of blood T cell repertoires in COVID-19. The table came from immunoSEQ multiplex PCR; TCRdb's copy has only in-frame clones and leaves some out. The sample holds tens of thousands of clones, over 85% seen once. Sample: peripheral blood. The origin of the receptors is a man in his fifties or sixties with COVID-19, enrolled during active disease.

The CDR3 protein is CATSDPGGGTNEQFF. CDR3 coding DNA: TGTGCCACCAGTGATCCGGGAGGGGGTACTAATGAGCAGTTCTTC. This chain joins TRBV24-1 and TRBJ2-1, with 8 bases that match TRBD2. CDR1 and CDR2 from the germline V gene are KGHDR and SFDVKD. This CDR3 has 15 amino acids. V dropped 3 bases and J dropped 7; count of bases not matched to a gene: 7.

The chain joins TRBV7-9 to TRBJ1-2; TRBD1 aligns across 9 bases. Looked up from germline, CDR1 is SEHNR and CDR2 is FQNEAQ (reference sequence). The length of the CDR3 is 18 residues. Germline trimming cut 2 bases from V and 1 base from J; bases unmatched to any gene: 11. CDR3 in amino acids: CASSLLGTGRKNNYGYTF. The CDR3 DNA reads as TGTGCCAGCAGCTTATTAGGGACAGGGAGGAAAAATAACTATGGCTACACCTTC.

The chain carries TRBV10-3 and TRBJ2-7; D is unclear. Trimming shortened V by 3 bases and J by 0 bases, and 12 bases separated the two germline ends. Germline CDR1 reads ENHRY; CDR2 reads SYGVKD. CDR3 length: 15 residues. CDR3 nucleotide sequence: TGTGCCATCAGTGAATTTGGCAGGTCCTCCTACGAGCAGTACTTC. Translation gives CAISEFGRSSYEQYF.

V and J are TRBV18 and TRBJ1-6; D gene uncertain. The CDR3 has 13 residues. V lost 4 bases and J lost 10, with 11 bases in between. Germline V gene lookup returns CDR1 KGHSH and CDR2 LQKENI. CDR3 DNA: TGTGCCAGCTCACTATCGACAAGATCACCCCTCCACTTT. Translation: CASSLSTRSPLHF.

V is TRBV6-2 or TRBV6-3 and J is TRBJ2-2; 8 bases map to TRBD1. In germline, CDR1 is MNHEY, CDR2 SVGEGT. The CDR3 is made up of 16 amino acids. Germline trimming cut 6 bases from V and 3 bases from J; bases unmatched to any gene: 9. CDR3 amino acids: CASSPLAGGDTGELFF. The CDR3 nucleotides read TGTGCCAGCAGCCCCTTGGCAGGGGGCGACACCGGGGAGCTGTTTTTT.

This chain uses TRBV7-9 with TRBJ2-2; D perhaps matches TRBD1 (5 bases). Germline CDR1 reads SEHNR; CDR2 reads FQNEAQ (reference sequence). Between the trimmed V and J ends, which lost 1 base and 4 bases, there was a span of 10 bases. The CDR3 length is 15 residues. CDR3 loop: CASSLDRNPTGELFF. For the CDR3, the DNA is TGTGCCAGCAGCTTAGACAGGAATCCCACCGGGGAGCTGTTTTTT.

The chain employs TRBV5-1 and TRBJ2-7; tentatively, D is TRBD1 (9 bases). The CDR3 runs to 14 residues. The germline V gene has CDR1 SGHRS and CDR2 YFSETQ. V was clipped by 4 bases and J by 6 bases, with 17 bases between them. The CDR3 DNA reads as TGCGCCAGCAGCCCGGGGGGGACAGGGCTCGAGCAGTACTTC. Residues: CASSPGGTGLEQYF. The full variable domain, completed using reference TRBV5-1 and TRBJ2-7, is KAGVTQTPRYLIKTRGQQVTLSCSPISGHRSVSWYQQTPGQGLQFLFEYFSETQRNKGNFPGRFSGRQFSNSRSEMNVSTLELGDSALYLCASSPGGTGLEQYFGPGTRLTVT.

The chain has TRBV6-5 and TRBJ2-7; D is perhaps TRBD2 (7 bases). Per the germline V gene, CDR1 is MNHEY and CDR2 is SVGAGI. This CDR3 has 15 amino acids. Trimming pared 6 bases from V and 7 bases from J, leaving 22 bases between. In DNA form, the CDR3 reads TGTGCCAGCAGGGTAGGGACAACGGGGGGATGGGAGCAGTACTTC. It codes for CASRVGTTGGWEQYF.

The J gene is TRBJ2-3, the V gene TRBV20-1; perhaps TRBD2 as D (6 bases). Trimming shortened V by 3 bases and J by 0 bases, and 16 bases separated the two germline ends. Germline-derived CDR1 and CDR2 are DFQATT and SNEGSKA (reference sequence). The CDR3 extends over 16 amino acids. CDR3 amino acids: CSASIGSGLSTDTQYF. The CDR3 DNA reads TGCAGTGCTAGTATCGGAAGCGGACTAAGCACAGATACGCAGTATTTT.

CDR3 sequence: CSASRNEQFF. The CDR3 nucleotides read TGCAGTGCCTCGAGGAATGAGCAGTTCTTC. This chain links TRBV20-1 with TRBJ2-1; D is unresolved. The V and J ends lost 6 bases and 7 bases respectively, with 7 bases between them. This CDR3 is built from 10 residues. Germline loops: CDR1 DFQATT, CDR2 SNEGSKA (reference sequence).

This clone was picked up one time. The rearrangement links TRBV6-6 to TRBJ2-7, with 16 bases matching TRBD2. Looked up from germline, CDR1 is MNHNY and CDR2 is SVGAGI (reference sequence). The CDR3 is 16 residues long. CDR3 in DNA: TGTGTCACCGCCCGGGGACTAGCGGGAGGGCCCTACGAGCAGTACTTC. Its translation is CVTARGLAGGPYEQYF.

Only one count was recorded for this clone. This chain links TRBV10-1 with TRBJ2-2; D is unclear. Trimming left V 5 bases short and J 6 bases short, with 4 bases between. Germline values: CDR1 WNHNN, CDR2 SYGVQD (reference sequence). The CDR3 has 11 amino acids. CDR3 region: CASSRAGELFF. CDR3 nucleotide sequence: TGCGCCAGCAGTCGAGCCGGGGAGCTGTTTTTT.

The rearrangement uses TRBV9 and TRBJ1-1; TRBD1 matches 8 bases. The CDR3 spans 15 residues. V shed 1 base, J shed 2 bases, and the junction held 4 bases outside the gene matches. Germline CDR1 reads SGDLS; CDR2 reads YYNGEE. CDR3 amino acids: CASSVLDRGNTEAFF. The DNA for the CDR3 is TGTGCCAGCAGCGTACTAGACAGGGGAAACACTGAAGCTTTCTTT.

The V gene is TRBV9, the J gene TRBJ2-6; D unclear. The germline gives CDR1 SGDLS, CDR2 YYNGEE. The V end lost 0 bases, the J end lost 0 bases, and 7 bases lay between the germline ends. The CDR3 is made up of 16 amino acids. CDR3 amino acids: CASSVGVNSGANVLTF. The CDR3 DNA sequence: TGTGCCAGCAGCGTAGGTGTAAACTCTGGGGCCAACGTCCTGACTTTC.

The chain uses TRBV7-9 and TRBJ1-4, with D maybe TRBD1 (5 bases). Germline assignment: CDR1 SEHNR and CDR2 FQNEAQ (reference sequence). The CDR3 is 15 amino acids. V lost 4 bases and J 8 bases, leaving 17 bases between the germline ends. As DNA, the CDR3 is TGTGCCAGCAGCTCTTTTGCGCGGGGCAGAGAAAAACTGTTTTTT. This codes for CASSSFARGREKLFF. Together with reference TRBV7-9 and TRBJ1-4, the CDR3 gives the full variable domain: DTGVSQNPRHKITKRGQNVTFRCDPISEHNRLYWYRQTLGQGPEFLTYFQNEAQLEKSRLLSDRFSAERPKGSFSTLEIQRTEQGDSAMYLCASSSFARGREKLFFGSGTQLSVL.

The rearrangement links TRBV28 to TRBJ2-3; 13 nucleotides align to TRBD2. Germline V gene lookup returns CDR1 MDHEN and CDR2 SYDVKM. The CDR3 is made up of 20 amino acids. Trimming at V came to 3 bases and at J to 3 bases, leaving 15 bases not matched to a gene. The CDR3 nucleotides read TGTGCCAGCAGTTTCCAGGGGACTAGCGGGATGAGCCGAAGGACAGATACGCAGTATTTT. It specifies CASSFQGTSGMSRRTDTQYF. Supplemented by reference TRBV28 and TRBJ2-3, the full variable domain reads DVKVTQSSRYLVKRTGEKVFLECVQDMDHENMFWYRQDPGLGLRLIYFSYDVKMKEKGDIPEGYSVSREKKERFSLILESASTNQTSMYLCASSFQGTSGMSRRTDTQYFGPGTRLTVL.

The chain carries TRBV6-5 and TRBJ1-1; no clear D gene. Germline CDR1 is MNHEY and CDR2 is SVGAGI. This CDR3 is built from 16 residues. Trimming removed 0 bases at V and 0 bases at J, with 11 bases between. The CDR3 spells CASSYSEANLNTEAFF. CDR3 DNA sequence: TGTGCCAGCAGTTACTCTGAGGCTAACCTGAACACTGAAGCTTTCTTT.

The chain employs TRBV3-1 (or the pseudogene TRBV3-2) and TRBJ2-4; maybe TRBD2 (5 bases). V lost 2 bases to trimming and J lost 6 bases, with 20 bases between them. This CDR3 spans 17 amino acids. From germline, CDR1 is LGHDT and CDR2 YNNKEL (reference sequence). The CDR3 reads CASSQNPSTSSLNIQYF. DNA of the CDR3: TGTGCCAGCAGCCAAAACCCTAGCACAAGTTCTCTAAACATTCAGTACTTC.

This chain uses TRBV25-1 with TRBJ2-1; TRBD2 matches at 9 bases. The CDR3 length is 16 residues. The germline gives CDR1 MGHDK, CDR2 SYGVNS. With 2 bases clipped from V and 2 bases from J, the junction kept 4 bases outside the gene matches. The CDR3 bases are TGTGCCAGCAGTGAAGACCCTAGCGGGACCTACAATGAGCAGTTCTTC. Amino acids: CASSEDPSGTYNEQFF.

CDR3 sequence reads: CASSGTGRGSYGYTF. CDR3 bases: TGCGCCAGCAGCGGAACAGGGCGTGGTAGCTATGGCTACACCTTC. The chain carries TRBV5-1 and TRBJ1-2, with D maybe TRBD1 (6 bases). Trimming took off 4 bases at V and 4 bases at J, with 17 bases between the two ends. The germline V gene encodes CDR1 SGHRS and CDR2 YFSETQ. The CDR3 has 15 amino acids.

In the case of this clone: The sample contains more than one DNA sequence encoding this CDR3. This chain joins TRBV5-1 and TRBJ2-2; no clear D gene. The CDR3 is 14 residues long. Trimming left V 2 bases short and J 1 base short, with 6 bases between. The germline gives CDR1 SGHRS, CDR2 YFSETQ. The CDR3 region has the DNA TGCGCCAGCAGCTTTTCCGGGAACACCGGGGAGCTGTTTTTT. This gives the protein CASSFSGNTGELFF.

In DNA form, the CDR3 reads TGTGCCGCGAGGACAGGGTCCGGGGAGACCCAGTACTTC. Translating gives CAARTGSGETQYF. V is TRBV2 and J is TRBJ2-5; 8 bases line up with TRBD1. Germline V CDR1 and CDR2: SNHLY, FYNNEI. The CDR3 consists of 13 residues. V trimming: 11 bases; J trimming: 5 bases; junction bases outside the gene matches: 10.

This rearrangement joins TRBV5-1 to TRBJ2-7; 11 positions match TRBD1. With V trimmed by 3 bases and J by 5 bases, 13 bases remained unmatched. Germline lookup yields CDR1 SGHRS and CDR2 YFSETQ. The CDR3 contains 17 residues. The CDR3 DNA follows: TGCGCCAGCAGCTCCCGTCCGGGGACAGGGGGTCGCAACGAGCAGTACTTC. This gives the protein CASSSRPGTGGRNEQYF.